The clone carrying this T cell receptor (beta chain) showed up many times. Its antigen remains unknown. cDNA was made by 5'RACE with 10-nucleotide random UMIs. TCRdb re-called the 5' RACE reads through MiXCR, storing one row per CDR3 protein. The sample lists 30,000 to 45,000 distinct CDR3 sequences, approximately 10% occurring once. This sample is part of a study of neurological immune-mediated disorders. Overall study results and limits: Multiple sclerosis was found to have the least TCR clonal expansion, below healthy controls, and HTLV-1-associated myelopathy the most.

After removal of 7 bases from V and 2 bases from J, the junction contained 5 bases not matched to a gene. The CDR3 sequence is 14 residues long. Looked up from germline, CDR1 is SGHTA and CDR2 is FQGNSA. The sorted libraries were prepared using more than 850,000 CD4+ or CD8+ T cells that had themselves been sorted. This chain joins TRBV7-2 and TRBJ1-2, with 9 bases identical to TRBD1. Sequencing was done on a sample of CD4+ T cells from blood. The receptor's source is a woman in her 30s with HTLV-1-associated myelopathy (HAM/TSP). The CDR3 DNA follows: TGTGCCAGCAACTACGGGACAGGGAACTATGGCTACACCTTC. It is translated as CASNYGTGNYGYTF.